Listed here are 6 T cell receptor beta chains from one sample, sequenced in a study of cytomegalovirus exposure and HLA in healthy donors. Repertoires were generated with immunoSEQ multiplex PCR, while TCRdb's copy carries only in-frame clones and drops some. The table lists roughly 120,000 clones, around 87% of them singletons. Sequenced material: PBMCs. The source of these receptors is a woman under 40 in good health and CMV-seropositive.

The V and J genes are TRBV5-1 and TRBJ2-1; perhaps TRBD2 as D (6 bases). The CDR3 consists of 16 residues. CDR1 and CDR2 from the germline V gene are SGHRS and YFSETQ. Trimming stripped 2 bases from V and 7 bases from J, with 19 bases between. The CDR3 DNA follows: TGCGCCAGCAGCTTCGCGGGGTGGTTGATTGTGAATGAGCAGTTCTTC. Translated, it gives CASSFAGWLIVNEQFF.

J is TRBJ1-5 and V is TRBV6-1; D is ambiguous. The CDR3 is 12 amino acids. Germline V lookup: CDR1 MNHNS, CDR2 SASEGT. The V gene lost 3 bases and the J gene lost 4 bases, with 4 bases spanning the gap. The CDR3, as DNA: TGTGCCAGCAGTGACGGGAATCAGCCCCAGCATTTT. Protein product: CASSDGNQPQHF.

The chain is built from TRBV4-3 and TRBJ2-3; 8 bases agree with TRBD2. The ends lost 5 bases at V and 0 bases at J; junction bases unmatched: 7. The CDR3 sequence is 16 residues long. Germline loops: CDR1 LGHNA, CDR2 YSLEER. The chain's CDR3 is CASSSLSSGSTDTQYF. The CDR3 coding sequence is TGCGCCAGCAGCTCCCTGTCTAGCGGGAGCACAGATACGCAGTATTTT.

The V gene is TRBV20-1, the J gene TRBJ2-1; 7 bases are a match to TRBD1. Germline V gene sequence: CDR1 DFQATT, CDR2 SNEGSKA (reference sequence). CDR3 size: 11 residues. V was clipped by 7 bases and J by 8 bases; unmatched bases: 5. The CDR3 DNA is TGCAGTGTTGAGGGGGCGCATGAGCAGTTCTTC. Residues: CSVEGAHEQFF.

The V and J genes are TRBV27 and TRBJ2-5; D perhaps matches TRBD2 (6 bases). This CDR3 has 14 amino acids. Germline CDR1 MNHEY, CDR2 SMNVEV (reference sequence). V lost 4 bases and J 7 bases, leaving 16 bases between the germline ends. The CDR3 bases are TGTGCCAGCAGTTCTCCCAGGGAGGAGGGGACCCAGTACTTC. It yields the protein CASSSPREEGTQYF.

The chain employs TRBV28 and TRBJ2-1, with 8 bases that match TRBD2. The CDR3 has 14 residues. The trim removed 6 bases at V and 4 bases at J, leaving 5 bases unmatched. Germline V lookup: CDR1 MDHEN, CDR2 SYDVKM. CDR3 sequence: CASRGASGYNEQFF. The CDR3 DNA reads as TGTGCCAGCAGGGGGGCTAGCGGGTACAATGAGCAGTTCTTC.